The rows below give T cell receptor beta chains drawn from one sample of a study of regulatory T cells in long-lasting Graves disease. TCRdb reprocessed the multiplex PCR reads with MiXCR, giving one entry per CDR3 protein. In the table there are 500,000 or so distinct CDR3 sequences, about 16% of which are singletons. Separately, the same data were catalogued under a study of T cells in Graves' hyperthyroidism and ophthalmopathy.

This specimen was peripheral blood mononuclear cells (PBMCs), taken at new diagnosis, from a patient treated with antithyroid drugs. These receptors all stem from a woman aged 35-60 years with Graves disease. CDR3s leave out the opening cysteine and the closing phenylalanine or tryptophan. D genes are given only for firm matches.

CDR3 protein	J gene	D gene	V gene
ASSNGGTNTEAF	TRBJ1-1	-	TRBV5-1
ASSYSGADTGELF	TRBJ2-2	TRBD2	TRBV6-2/TRBV6-3
ASSEQGSAFYGYT	TRBJ1-2	-	TRBV2
ASSVGVADTQY	TRBJ2-3	-	TRBV9
AQQENTEAF	TRBJ1-1	-	TRBV2
ASSSSLAGGRSYEQY	TRBJ2-7	TRBD2	TRBV27
ASSGQGARTEAF	TRBJ1-1	TRBD1	TRBV13
SVGTGSSHEQY	TRBJ2-7	TRBD1	TRBV29-1
SARDPQARNTGELF	TRBJ2-2	-	TRBV20-1
ASTVALAGIYNEQF	TRBJ2-1	TRBD2	TRBV28
ASSYARGRLYDEQY	TRBJ2-7	-	TRBV6-5
ATSDPARNNEQF	TRBJ2-1	-	TRBV24-1
ASTRQGANYDYT	TRBJ1-2	-	TRBV2
ASSAPGGKGGYT	TRBJ1-2	-	TRBV28
ASKDTYNEQF	TRBJ2-1	-	TRBV12-3/TRBV12-4
ASSEDRTGDAEAF	TRBJ1-1	TRBD1	TRBV2
ASSGRAVEAF	TRBJ1-1	-	TRBV7-3
ASSLVKGEQF	TRBJ2-1	-	TRBV12-3/TRBV12-4
ASLRAAGFTEAF	TRBJ1-1	-	TRBV7-8
ATSSATGGTEAF	TRBJ1-1	TRBD1	TRBV15
ASSPDRGDNQPQH	TRBJ1-5	TRBD1	TRBV19
SARVGTVYGYT	TRBJ1-2	TRBD1	TRBV20-1
ASSFLGPLSNQPQH	TRBJ1-5	-	TRBV7-2
ASTFTNRGHEQF	TRBJ2-1	-	TRBV19
ASSFSSSGNTIY	TRBJ1-3	-	TRBV12-3/TRBV12-4
SAPGRGVNEKLF	TRBJ1-4	-	TRBV20-1
ASSLDAVTGELF	TRBJ2-2	-	TRBV11-3
ASSSGQPREQY	TRBJ2-7	-	TRBV5-1
ASTPGGGSLLSQPQH	TRBJ1-5	-	TRBV19
AWSERGLVQY	TRBJ2-3	-	TRBV30
ASSQDWEETQY	TRBJ2-5	-	TRBV14
ASSFKASGYSSTDTQY	TRBJ2-3	TRBD2	TRBV12-3/TRBV12-4